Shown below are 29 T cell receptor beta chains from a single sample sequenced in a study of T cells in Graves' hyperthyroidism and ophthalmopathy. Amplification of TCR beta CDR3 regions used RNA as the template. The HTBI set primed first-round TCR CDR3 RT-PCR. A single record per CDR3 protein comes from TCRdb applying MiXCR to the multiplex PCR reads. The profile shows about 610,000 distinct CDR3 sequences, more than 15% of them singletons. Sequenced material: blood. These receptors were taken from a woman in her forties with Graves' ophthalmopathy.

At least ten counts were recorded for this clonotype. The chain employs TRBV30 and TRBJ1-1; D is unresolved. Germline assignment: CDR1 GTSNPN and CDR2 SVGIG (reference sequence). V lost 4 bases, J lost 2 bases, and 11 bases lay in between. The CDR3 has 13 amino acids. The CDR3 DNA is TGTGCCTGGACCGCTCGGTTTAACACTGAAGCTTTCTTT. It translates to CAWTARFNTEAFF.

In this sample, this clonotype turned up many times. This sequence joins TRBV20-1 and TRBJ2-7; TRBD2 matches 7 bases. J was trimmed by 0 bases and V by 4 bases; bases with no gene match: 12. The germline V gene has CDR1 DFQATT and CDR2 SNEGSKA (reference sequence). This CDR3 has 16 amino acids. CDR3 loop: CSATGGEGGSSYEQYF. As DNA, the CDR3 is TGCAGTGCTACTGGAGGGGAGGGAGGGTCCTCCTACGAGCAGTACTTC.

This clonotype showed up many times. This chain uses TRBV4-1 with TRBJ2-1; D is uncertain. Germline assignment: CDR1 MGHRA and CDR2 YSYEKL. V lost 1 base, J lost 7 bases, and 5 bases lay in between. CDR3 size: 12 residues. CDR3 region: CASSQVLNEQFF. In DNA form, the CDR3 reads TGCGCCAGCAGCCAAGTGTTGAATGAGCAGTTCTTC.

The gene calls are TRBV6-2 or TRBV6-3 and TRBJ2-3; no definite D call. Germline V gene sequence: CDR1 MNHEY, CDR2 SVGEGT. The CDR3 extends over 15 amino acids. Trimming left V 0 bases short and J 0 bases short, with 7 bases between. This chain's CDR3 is CASSYSGISTDTQYF. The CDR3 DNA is TGTGCCAGCAGTTACTCGGGGATTAGCACAGATACGCAGTATTTT.

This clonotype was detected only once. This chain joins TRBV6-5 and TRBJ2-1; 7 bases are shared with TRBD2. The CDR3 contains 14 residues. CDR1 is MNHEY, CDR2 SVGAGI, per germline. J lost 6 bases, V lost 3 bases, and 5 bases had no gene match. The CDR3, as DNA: TGTGCCAGCAGTTATTGGGGGGGGGGCAATGAGCAGTTCTTC. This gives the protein CASSYWGGGNEQFF.

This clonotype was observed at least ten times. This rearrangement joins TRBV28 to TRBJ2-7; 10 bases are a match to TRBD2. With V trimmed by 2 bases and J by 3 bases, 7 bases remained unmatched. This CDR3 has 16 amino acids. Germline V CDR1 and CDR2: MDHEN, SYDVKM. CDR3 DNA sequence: TGTGCCAGCAGTTTACCCCAGCGGGAGGGAATCTACGAGCAGTACTTC. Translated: CASSLPQREGIYEQYF. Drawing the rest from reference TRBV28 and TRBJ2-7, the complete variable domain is DVKVTQSSRYLVKRTGEKVFLECVQDMDHENMFWYRQDPGLGLRLIYFSYDVKMKEKGDIPEGYSVSREKKERFSLILESASTNQTSMYLCASSLPQREGIYEQYFGPGTRLTVT.

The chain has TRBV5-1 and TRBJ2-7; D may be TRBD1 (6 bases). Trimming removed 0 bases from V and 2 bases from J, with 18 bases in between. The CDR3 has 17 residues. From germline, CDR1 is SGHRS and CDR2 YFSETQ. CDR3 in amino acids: CASSLDRGRTAAYEQYF. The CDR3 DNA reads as TGCGCCAGCAGCTTGGATCGTGGCAGGACAGCGGCCTACGAGCAGTACTTC.

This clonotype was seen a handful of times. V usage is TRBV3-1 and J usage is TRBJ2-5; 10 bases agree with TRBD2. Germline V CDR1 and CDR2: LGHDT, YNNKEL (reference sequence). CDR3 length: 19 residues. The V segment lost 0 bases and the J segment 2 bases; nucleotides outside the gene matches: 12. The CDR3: CASSQDLVGAGGEQETQYF. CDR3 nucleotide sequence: TGTGCCAGCAGCCAAGATTTAGTCGGAGCGGGGGGGGAACAAGAGACCCAGTACTTC.

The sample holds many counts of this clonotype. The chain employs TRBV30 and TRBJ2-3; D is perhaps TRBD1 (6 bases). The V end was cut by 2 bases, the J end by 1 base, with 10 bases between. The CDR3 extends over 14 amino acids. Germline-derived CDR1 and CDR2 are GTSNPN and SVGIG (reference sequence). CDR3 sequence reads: CAWSNWGRTDTQYF. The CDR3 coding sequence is TGTGCCTGGAGTAACTGGGGGCGCACAGATACGCAGTATTTT.

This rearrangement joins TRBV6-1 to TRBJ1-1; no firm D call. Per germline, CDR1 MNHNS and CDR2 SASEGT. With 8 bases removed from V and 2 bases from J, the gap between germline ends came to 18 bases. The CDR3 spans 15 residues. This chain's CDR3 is CASGLLKGPNTEAFF. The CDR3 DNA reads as TGTGCCAGCGGGCTCCTTAAGGGTCCAAACACTGAAGCTTTCTTT.

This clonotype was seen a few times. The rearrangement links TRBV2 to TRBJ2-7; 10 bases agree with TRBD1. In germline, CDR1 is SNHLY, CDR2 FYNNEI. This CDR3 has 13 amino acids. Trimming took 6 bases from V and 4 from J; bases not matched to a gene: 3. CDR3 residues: CASRWDRGYEQYF. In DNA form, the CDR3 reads TGTGCCAGCAGATGGGACAGGGGTTACGAGCAGTACTTC.

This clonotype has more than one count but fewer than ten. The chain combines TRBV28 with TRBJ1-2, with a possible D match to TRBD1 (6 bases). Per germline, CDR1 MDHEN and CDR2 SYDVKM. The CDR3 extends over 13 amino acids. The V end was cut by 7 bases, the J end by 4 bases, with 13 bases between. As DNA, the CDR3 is TGTGCCAGCACCTTACAGGGTGCCTATGGCTACACCTTC. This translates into CASTLQGAYGYTF.

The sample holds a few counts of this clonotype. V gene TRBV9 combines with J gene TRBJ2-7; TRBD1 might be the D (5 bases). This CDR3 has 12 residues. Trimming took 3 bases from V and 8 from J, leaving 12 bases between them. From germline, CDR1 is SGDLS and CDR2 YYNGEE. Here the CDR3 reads CASSGLTEKQYF. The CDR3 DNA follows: TGTGCCAGCAGCGGGCTGACAGAGAAGCAGTACTTC.

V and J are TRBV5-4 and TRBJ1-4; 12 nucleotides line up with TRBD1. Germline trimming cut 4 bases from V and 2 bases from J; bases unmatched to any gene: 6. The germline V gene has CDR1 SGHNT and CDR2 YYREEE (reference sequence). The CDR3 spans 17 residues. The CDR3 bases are TGTGCCAGCAGCCCAGGGACAGGGGGCTTGACTAATGAAAAACTGTTTTTT. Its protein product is CASSPGTGGLTNEKLFF.

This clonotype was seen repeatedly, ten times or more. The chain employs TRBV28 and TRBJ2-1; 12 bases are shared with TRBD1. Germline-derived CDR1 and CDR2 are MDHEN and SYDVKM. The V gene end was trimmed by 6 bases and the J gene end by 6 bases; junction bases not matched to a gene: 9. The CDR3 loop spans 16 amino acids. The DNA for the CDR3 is TGTGCCAGCAGGACCGGGACAGGGGGCCTCGGCAATGAGCAGTTCTTC. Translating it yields CASRTGTGGLGNEQFF.

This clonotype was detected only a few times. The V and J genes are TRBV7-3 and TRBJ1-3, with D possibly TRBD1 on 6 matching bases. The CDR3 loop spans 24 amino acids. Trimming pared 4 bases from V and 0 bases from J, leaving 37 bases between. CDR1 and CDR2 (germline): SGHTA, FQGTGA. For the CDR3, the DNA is TGTGCCAGCAGCTCGCTAAACCCAAGCCAATGGGGACAACGGACCGCCAGCTCTGGAAACACCATATATTTT. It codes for CASSSLNPSQWGQRTASSGNTIYF.

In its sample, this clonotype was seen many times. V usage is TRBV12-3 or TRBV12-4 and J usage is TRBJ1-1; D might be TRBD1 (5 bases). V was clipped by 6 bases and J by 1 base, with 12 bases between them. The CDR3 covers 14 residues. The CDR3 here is CASSRRGTNTEAFF. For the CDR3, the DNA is TGTGCCAGCAGCCGCCGGGGGACGAACACTGAAGCTTTCTTT.

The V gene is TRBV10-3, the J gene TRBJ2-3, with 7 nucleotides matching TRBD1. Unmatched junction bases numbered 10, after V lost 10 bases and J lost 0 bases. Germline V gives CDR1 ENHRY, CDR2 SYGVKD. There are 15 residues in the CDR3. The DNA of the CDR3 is TGTGCCAGCAGAACAGGGGAGACTAGCACAGATACGCAGTATTTT. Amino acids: CASRTGETSTDTQYF.

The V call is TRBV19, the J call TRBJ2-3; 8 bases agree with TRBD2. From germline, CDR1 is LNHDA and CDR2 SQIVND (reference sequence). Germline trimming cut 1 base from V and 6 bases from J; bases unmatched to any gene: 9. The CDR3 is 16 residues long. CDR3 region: CASSIGVAGPLDTQYF. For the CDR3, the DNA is TGTGCCAGTAGTATAGGGGTAGCGGGACCTTTGGATACGCAGTATTTT.

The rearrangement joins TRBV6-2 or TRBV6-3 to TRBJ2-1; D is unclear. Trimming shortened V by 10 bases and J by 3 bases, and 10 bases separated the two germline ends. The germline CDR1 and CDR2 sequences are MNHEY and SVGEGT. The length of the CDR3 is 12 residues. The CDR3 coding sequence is TGTGCCACCCGCGAGGACTACAATGAGCAGTTCTTC. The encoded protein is CATREDYNEQFF.

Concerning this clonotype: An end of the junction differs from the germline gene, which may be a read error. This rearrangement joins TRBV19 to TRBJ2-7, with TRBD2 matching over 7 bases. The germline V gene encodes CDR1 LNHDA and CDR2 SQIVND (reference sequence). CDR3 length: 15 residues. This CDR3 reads CASSRSASGSYEQYF. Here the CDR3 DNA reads TGCGCCAGTAGTCGTTCGGCTAGCGGCTCCTACGAGCAGTACTTC.

The CDR3: CASSESNRRGGDEKLFF. The CDR3 DNA reads TGTGCCAGCAGTGAATCAAATCGGAGGGGGGGAGATGAAAAACTGTTTTTT. The genes are TRBV25-1 and TRBJ1-4, with D possibly being TRBD1 (6 bases). Germline V gene data show CDR1 as MGHDK and CDR2 as SYGVNS. V shed 1 base and J shed 6 bases, with 18 bases lying between them. The CDR3 consists of 17 residues.

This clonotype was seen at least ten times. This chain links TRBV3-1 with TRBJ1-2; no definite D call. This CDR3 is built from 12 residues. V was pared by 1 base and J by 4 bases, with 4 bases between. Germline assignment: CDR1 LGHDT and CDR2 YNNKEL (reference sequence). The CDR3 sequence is CASSQGPYGYTF. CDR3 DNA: TGTGCCAGCAGCCAAGGTCCCTATGGCTACACCTTC.

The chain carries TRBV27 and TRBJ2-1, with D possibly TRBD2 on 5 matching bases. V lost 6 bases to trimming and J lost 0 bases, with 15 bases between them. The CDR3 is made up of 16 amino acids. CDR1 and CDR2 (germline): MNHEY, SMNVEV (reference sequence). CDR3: CASSPVSEASYNEQFF. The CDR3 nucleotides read TGTGCCAGCAGCCCGGTATCGGAGGCCTCCTACAATGAGCAGTTCTTC.

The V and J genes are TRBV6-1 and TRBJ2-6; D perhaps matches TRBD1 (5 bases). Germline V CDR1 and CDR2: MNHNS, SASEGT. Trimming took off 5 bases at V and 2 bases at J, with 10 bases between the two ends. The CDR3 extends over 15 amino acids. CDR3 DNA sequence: TGTGCCAGCAGTCCGACAGAGACTGGGGCCAACGTCCTGACTTTC. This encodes CASSPTETGANVLTF.

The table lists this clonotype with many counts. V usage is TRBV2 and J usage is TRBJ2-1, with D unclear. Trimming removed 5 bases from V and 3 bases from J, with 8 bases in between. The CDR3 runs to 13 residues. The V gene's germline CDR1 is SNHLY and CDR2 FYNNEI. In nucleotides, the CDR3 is TGTGCCAGCAGTACCCTAGGCTACAATGAGCAGTTCTTC. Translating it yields CASSTLGYNEQFF.

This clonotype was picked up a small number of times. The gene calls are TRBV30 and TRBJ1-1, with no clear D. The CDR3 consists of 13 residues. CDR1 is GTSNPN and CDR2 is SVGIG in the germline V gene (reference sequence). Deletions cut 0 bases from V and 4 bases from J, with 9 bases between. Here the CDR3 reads CAWSVLVTTEAFF. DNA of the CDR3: TGTGCCTGGAGTGTTTTGGTAACCACTGAAGCTTTCTTT.

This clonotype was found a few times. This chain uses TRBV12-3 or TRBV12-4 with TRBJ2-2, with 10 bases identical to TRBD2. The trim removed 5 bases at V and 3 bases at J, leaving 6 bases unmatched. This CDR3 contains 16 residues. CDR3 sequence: CASSRSGGQYTGELFF. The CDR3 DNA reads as TGTGCCAGCAGTCGTAGCGGGGGGCAATACACCGGGGAGCTGTTTTTT.

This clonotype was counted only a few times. CDR3 sequence (DNA): TGTGCCCGTCAGGACAAGAACACTGAAGCTTTCTTT. Protein: CARQDKNTEAFF. The chain uses TRBV30 and TRBJ1-1; D perhaps matches TRBD1 (5 bases). Germline V gives CDR1 GTSNPN, CDR2 SVGIG (reference sequence). This CDR3 is 12 amino acids long. The ends were cut back, 8 bases at V and 1 base at J, with 11 bases in the middle.